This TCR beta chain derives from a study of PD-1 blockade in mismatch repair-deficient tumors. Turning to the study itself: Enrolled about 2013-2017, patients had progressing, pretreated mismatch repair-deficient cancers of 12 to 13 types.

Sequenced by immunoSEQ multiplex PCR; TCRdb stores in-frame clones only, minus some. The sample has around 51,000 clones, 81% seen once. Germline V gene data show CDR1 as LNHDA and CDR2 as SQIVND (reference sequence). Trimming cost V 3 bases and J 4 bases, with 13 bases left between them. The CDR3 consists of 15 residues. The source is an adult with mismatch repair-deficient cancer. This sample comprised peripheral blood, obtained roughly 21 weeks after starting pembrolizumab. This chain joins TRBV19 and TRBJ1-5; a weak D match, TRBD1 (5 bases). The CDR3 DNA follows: TGTGCCAGTAGTATTGGAGGGGTCGGAAATCAGCCCCAGCATTTT. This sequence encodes CASSIGGVGNQPQHF.